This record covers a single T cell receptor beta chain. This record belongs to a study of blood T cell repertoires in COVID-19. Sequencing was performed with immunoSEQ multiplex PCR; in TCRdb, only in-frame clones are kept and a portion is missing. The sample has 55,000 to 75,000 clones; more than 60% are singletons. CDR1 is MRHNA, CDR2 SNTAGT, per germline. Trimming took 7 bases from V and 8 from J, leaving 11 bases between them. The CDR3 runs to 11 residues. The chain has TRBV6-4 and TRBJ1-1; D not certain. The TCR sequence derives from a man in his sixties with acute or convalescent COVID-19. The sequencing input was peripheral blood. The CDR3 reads CASKRVREAFF. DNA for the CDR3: TGTGCCAGCAAACGGGTTAGGGAAGCTTTCTTT.